Sequencing of this T cell receptor (beta chain) was carried out in a study of blood T cells in healthy people across ages. Germline assignment: CDR1 SGHKS and CDR2 YYEKEE (reference sequence). This CDR3 is built from 13 residues. V dropped 1 base and J dropped 7 bases, with 9 bases sitting between them. The sample, approximately 10 milliliters of peripheral blood, was drawn from each donor. Next came a second PCR, run for about 7 to 12 cycles, which used a sample-barcoded 5' primer along with a J-beta primer mix. Using its own MiXCR run on the 5' RACE reads, TCRdb lists one record per CDR3 protein. The sample carries 500,000 to 550,000 distinct CDR3 sequences, more than 20% recorded once. The sample was also reused in another study, on T cells of mothers and their children. That paper states: The study obtained over 8.5 million TCR beta CDR3 reads per mother and about 3 million per child. There were no persistent microchimeric T cell clones detected.

The source is a boy aged 5-17 years in good health. This sequence joins TRBV5-5 and TRBJ1-5; D is uncertain. The specimen was blood. The CDR3 nucleotides are TGTGCCAGCAGCTTGTTATCCGGGCAGCCCCAGCATTTT. Amino acid sequence: CASSLLSGQPQHF.